These 30 T cell receptor beta chains were sequenced from one sample in a study of CD8+ T cells in alopecia areata. Reverse transcribed after extraction, RNA yielded cDNA as the sequencing template. The method was immunoSEQ multiplex PCR; TCRdb's version includes in-frame clones alone and lacks a portion of them. The sample consists of about 180,000 clones, over 55% of them appearing once. Source: CD4+ T cells sorted from blood, taken at week 0. Receptors originate from a human donor with alopecia areata.

V is TRBV27 and J is TRBJ2-2, with D uncertain. Between the trimmed V and J ends, which lost 8 bases and 4 bases, there was a span of 11 bases. CDR1 is MNHEY, CDR2 SMNVEV, per germline (reference sequence). The CDR3 covers 13 residues. Here the CDR3 reads CASGHESTGELFF. The CDR3 bases are TGTGCCAGCGGCCACGAGAGCACCGGGGAGCTGTTTTTT.

The V call is TRBV7-2, the J call TRBJ2-5; TRBD2 matches 9 bases. This CDR3 has 15 amino acids. CDR1 and CDR2 (germline): SGHTA, FQGNSA. Trimming at V came to 5 bases and at J to 6 bases, leaving 10 bases not matched to a gene. CDR3: CASSKTLAGTKTQYF. The CDR3 nucleotides are TGTGCCAGCAGCAAGACACTAGCGGGTACAAAGACCCAGTACTTC.

This clone appeared a single time. The gene calls are TRBV30 and TRBJ2-5; 7 positions match TRBD1. V lost 5 bases to trimming and J lost 5 bases; unmatched junction nucleotides: 17. The CDR3 has 16 residues. In germline, CDR1 is GTSNPN, CDR2 SVGIG (reference sequence). Here the CDR3 DNA reads TGTGCCTGGGGTGACCCGGGGACAGCGATTTTCGAGACCCAGTACTTC. Residues: CAWGDPGTAIFETQYF.

The V gene is TRBV19, the J gene TRBJ1-5; TRBD1 might be the D (5 bases). Per germline, CDR1 LNHDA and CDR2 SQIVND (reference sequence). The CDR3 consists of 13 residues. The V and J ends lost 11 bases and 7 bases respectively, with 18 bases between them. The CDR3 DNA follows: TGTGCCTCCTCAGGGTCTGGGTGGCAGCCCCAGCATTTT. This codes for CASSGSGWQPQHF.

V and J are TRBV10-3 and TRBJ2-3; possibly TRBD1 for D (7 bases). The V end was cut by 4 bases, the J end by 1 base, with 15 bases between. The CDR3 extends over 16 amino acids. The germline gives CDR1 ENHRY, CDR2 SYGVKD. CDR3 residues: CAISGWQGGRTDTQYF. In DNA form, the CDR3 reads TGTGCCATCAGTGGCTGGCAGGGGGGACGCACAGATACGCAGTATTTT.

This clone was detected a few times. This CDR3 fails to terminate in the conserved phenylalanine or tryptophan, so it likely reflects a read error. Because the CDR3's place on the DNA is in doubt, the DNA is left out and the CDR3 is given as listed by TCRdb. The J gene is TRBJ1-2, the V gene TRBV20-1; whether TRBD1, the table's D call, matches the DNA was not checked. The V gene's germline CDR1 is DFQATT and CDR2 SNEGSKA (reference sequence). 10 amino acids form the CDR3, both terminal residues included. The CDR3 loop is CSARDRVPIL.

The chain uses TRBV27 and TRBJ1-5; D is undetermined. This CDR3 contains 17 residues. V lost 1 base to trimming and J lost 0 bases, with 13 bases between them. Germline CDR1 is MNHEY and CDR2 is SMNVEV (reference sequence). CDR3 bases: TGTGCCAGCAGTTTATTGTCTCCGGAACTTAGCAATCAGCCCCAGCATTTT. Translated: CASSLLSPELSNQPQHF.

V is TRBV19 and J is TRBJ2-1; TRBD1 agrees at 7 bases. CDR1 is LNHDA, CDR2 SQIVND, per germline (reference sequence). The CDR3 has 12 residues. V lost 5 bases and J lost 13; bases outside the gene matches: 8. The CDR3 sequence: CASSPRGSLQFF. The DNA for the CDR3 is TGTGCCAGTAGTCCCAGGGGGAGCTTACAGTTCTTC.

This clone has just a few counts. This rearrangement joins TRBV29-1 to TRBJ1-2; perhaps TRBD1 as D (6 bases). The CDR3 length is 13 residues. Germline V gene data show CDR1 as SQVTM and CDR2 as ANQGSEA. V lost 7 bases to trimming and J lost 2 bases, with 14 bases between them. CDR3 nucleotides: TGCAGCGCGGATCCGACAGGAAACTATGGCTACACCTTC. It translates to CSADPTGNYGYTF.

The chain joins TRBV7-6 to TRBJ2-3; 8 bases match TRBD1. This CDR3 contains 16 residues. V lost 2 bases, J lost 4 bases, and 8 bases stayed unmatched. Germline values: CDR1 SGHVS, CDR2 FNYEAQ. CDR3 DNA: TGTGCCAGCAGCTTATTCGGACAGGGCGTAGCAGATACGCAGTATTTT. Protein product: CASSLFGQGVADTQYF.

A remark on this clone: Other DNA sequences in the same sample also yield this CDR3. The chain joins TRBV30 to TRBJ2-3; D is undetermined. The CDR3 is made up of 14 amino acids. Germline lookup yields CDR1 GTSNPN and CDR2 SVGIG (reference sequence). Trimming removed 1 base at V and 0 bases at J, with 8 bases between. The CDR3 nucleotides read TGTGCCTGGAGTGGTGCAGGTAGCACAGATACGCAGTATTTT. This encodes CAWSGAGSTDTQYF.

Details on this clone: The junction shows a germline mismatch at one end, possibly a read error. This chain links TRBV30 with TRBJ1-3; no firm D call. The CDR3 consists of 13 residues. CDR1 and CDR2 (germline): GTSNPN, SVGIG (reference sequence). The CDR3 sequence: CAWSVGGDSHGNF. The CDR3 DNA follows: TGTGCCTGGAGTGTCGGCGGCGATTCCCACGGAAATTTT.

The rearrangement uses TRBV11-2 and TRBJ1-1; D possibly corresponds to TRBD1 (5 bases). Per the germline V gene, CDR1 is SGHAT and CDR2 is FQNNGV. V was trimmed by 2 bases and J by 6 bases, leaving 10 bases between them. The CDR3 length is 13 residues. CDR3: CASSLMRGPEAFF. CDR3 DNA sequence: TGTGCCAGCAGCTTAATGCGGGGCCCTGAAGCTTTCTTT. Combining the CDR3 with reference TRBV11-2 and TRBJ1-1 gives the whole variable domain EAGVAQSPRYKIIEKRQSVAFWCNPISGHATLYWYQQILGQGPKLLIQFQNNGVVDDSQLPKDRFSAERLKGVDSTLKIQPAKLEDSAVYLCASSLMRGPEAFFGQGTRLTVV.

The rearrangement uses TRBV30 and TRBJ2-2, with D possibly being TRBD1 (5 bases). The CDR3 length is 13 residues. Trimming removed 0 bases at V and 4 bases at J, with 6 bases between. Germline loops: CDR1 GTSNPN, CDR2 SVGIG (reference sequence). The CDR3 sequence is CAWSVQVTGELFF. In DNA form, the CDR3 reads TGTGCCTGGAGTGTACAGGTCACCGGGGAGCTGTTTTTT.

V is TRBV14 and J is TRBJ2-1; 9 bases map to TRBD1. The CDR3 covers 15 residues. Germline CDR1 SGHDN, CDR2 FVKESK. V gave up 0 bases and J gave up 8 bases; unmatched junction bases: 5. In DNA, the CDR3 is TGTGCCAGCAGCCAAGATGGACAGGGGTTGGATGAGCAGTTCTTC. Protein product: CASSQDGQGLDEQFF.

This chain connects TRBV11-2 to TRBJ2-5; D is undetermined. The CDR3 is 15 amino acids. Trimming took off 4 bases at V and 1 base at J, with 13 bases between the two ends. Germline CDR1 is SGHAT and CDR2 is FQNNGV. The CDR3 DNA reads as TGTGCCAGCAGCTCCCGAATCAGGCCCCAAGAGACCCAGTACTTC. Amino acid sequence: CASSSRIRPQETQYF.

V usage is TRBV30 and J usage is TRBJ2-1, with D perhaps matching TRBD2 (6 bases). Per the germline V gene, CDR1 is GTSNPN and CDR2 is SVGIG (reference sequence). Trimming left V 0 bases short and J 6 bases short, with 15 bases between. The CDR3 runs to 15 residues. The CDR3 DNA sequence: TGTGCCTGGAGTGTACTAGGCGGGGTACGCAATGAGCAGTTCTTC. It translates to CAWSVLGGVRNEQFF.

This clone was detected a few times. The rearrangement uses TRBV5-1 and TRBJ2-7; D is undetermined. Germline CDR1 SGHRS, CDR2 YFSETQ. The CDR3 spans 12 residues. V was pared by 0 bases and J by 6 bases, with 7 bases between. The CDR3 loop is CASSLGGTEQYF. DNA of the CDR3: TGCGCCAGCAGCTTGGGGGGAACCGAGCAGTACTTC. The full variable domain, rest sourced from reference TRBV5-1 and TRBJ2-7, is KAGVTQTPRYLIKTRGQQVTLSCSPISGHRSVSWYQQTPGQGLQFLFEYFSETQRNKGNFPGRFSGRQFSNSRSEMNVSTLELGDSALYLCASSLGGTEQYFGPGTRLTVT.

This clone came up a few times. CDR3 sequence reads: CASSSRDTTDTQYF. The CDR3 DNA sequence: TGTGCCAGCAGCTCACGGGATACCACAGATACGCAGTATTTT. The chain combines TRBV7-9 with TRBJ2-3; D might be TRBD2 (5 bases). CDR3 length equals 14 residues. Per the germline V gene, CDR1 is SEHNR and CDR2 is FQNEAQ (reference sequence). The V gene lost 4 bases and the J gene lost 2 bases, with 10 bases spanning the gap.

This clone was counted between two and nine times. The rearrangement joins TRBV7-9 to TRBJ2-3, with D hard to call. V was pared by 5 bases and J by 2 bases, with 2 bases between. Germline CDR1 is SEHNR and CDR2 is FQNEAQ (reference sequence). This CDR3 is built from 11 residues. The CDR3 loop reads CASSTTDTQYF. For the CDR3, the DNA is TGTGCCAGCAGCACCACAGATACGCAGTATTTT. Based on the CDR3 plus reference TRBV7-9 and TRBJ2-3, the full variable domain is DTGVSQNPRHKITKRGQNVTFRCDPISEHNRLYWYRQTLGQGPEFLTYFQNEAQLEKSRLLSDRFSAERPKGSFSTLEIQRTEQGDSAMYLCASSTTDTQYFGPGTRLTVL.

CDR3 amino acids: CASKGGGGNSPLHF. DNA for the CDR3: TGTGCCAGCAAGGGAGGAGGGGGAAATTCACCCCTCCACTTT. J is TRBJ1-6 and V is TRBV25-1, with a tentative D call TRBD1 (6 bases). Germline-derived CDR1 and CDR2 are MGHDK and SYGVNS. The V end was cut by 7 bases, the J end by 7 bases, with 14 bases between. The CDR3 has 14 amino acids.

This chain links TRBV9 with TRBJ2-2; TRBD1 aligns across 8 bases. Trimming cost V 5 bases and J 5 bases; bases outside gene matches: 5. Germline CDR1 and CDR2: SGDLS and YYNGEE. This CDR3 is 14 amino acids long. The CDR3 sequence: CASRKGQGTGELFF. The CDR3 DNA reads as TGTGCCAGCAGAAAAGGACAGGGTACCGGGGAGCTGTTTTTT.

As regards this clone: Within the sample, other DNA sequences also encode this same CDR3. The V and J genes are TRBV29-1 and TRBJ2-3, with D maybe TRBD2 (5 bases). Germline CDR1 and CDR2: SQVTM and ANQGSEA. The CDR3 length is 13 residues. The V and J ends lost 5 bases and 2 bases respectively, with 11 bases between them. CDR3 in DNA: TGCAGCGTTCGCCGGGATAACACAGATACGCAGTATTTT. It encodes CSVRRDNTDTQYF.

The chain combines TRBV9 with TRBJ2-6; 7 positions match TRBD1. CDR3 length equals 17 residues. J was trimmed by 0 bases and V by 5 bases; bases with no gene match: 8. Germline V gene lookup returns CDR1 SGDLS and CDR2 YYNGEE. CDR3 DNA: TGTGCCAGCAGAGCGACAGGGCTAGGCTCTGGGGCCAACGTCCTGACTTTC. It yields the protein CASRATGLGSGANVLTF.

V and J are TRBV28 and TRBJ1-2; possible D gene TRBD1, 6 bases. Trimming removed 2 bases from V and 4 bases from J, with 11 bases in between. The CDR3 is made up of 14 amino acids. CDR1 and CDR2 from the germline V gene are MDHEN and SYDVKM. The CDR3 loop reads CASSLRQAPYGYTF. The CDR3 DNA reads as TGTGCCAGCAGTTTAAGACAGGCGCCCTATGGCTACACCTTC.

This clone was counted a few times. This chain connects TRBV29-1 to TRBJ2-1; D is uncertain. The CDR3 runs to 15 residues. V gave up 6 bases and J gave up 0 bases, with 15 bases separating them. Germline CDR1 and CDR2: SQVTM and ANQGSEA. In DNA, the CDR3 is TGCAGCGTCACCGGGTTTTCGCGCTCCTACAATGAGCAGTTCTTC. It encodes CSVTGFSRSYNEQFF.

This chain uses TRBV27 with TRBJ1-1, with D unclear. CDR1 and CDR2 from the germline V gene are MNHEY and SMNVEV (reference sequence). V was shortened by 3 bases and J by 0 bases, with 5 bases between the two germline ends. This CDR3 contains 13 residues. The CDR3 loop reads CASSFDMNTEAFF. CDR3 nucleotides: TGTGCCAGCAGTTTTGATATGAACACTGAAGCTTTCTTT.

J is TRBJ1-2 and V is TRBV4-1, with D unresolved. V was pared by 0 bases and J by 2 bases, with 7 bases between. The CDR3 extends over 14 amino acids. CDR1 and CDR2 from the germline V gene are MGHRA and YSYEKL. CDR3: CASSQDQDNYGYTF. The CDR3 DNA reads as TGCGCCAGCAGCCAAGATCAAGACAACTATGGCTACACCTTC.

This chain connects TRBV30 to TRBJ1-1; no definite D call. This CDR3 has 12 residues. The germline V gene has CDR1 GTSNPN and CDR2 SVGIG (reference sequence). V lost 5 bases and J 6 bases, leaving 13 bases between the germline ends. CDR3: CAWDRTGSEAFF. For the CDR3, the DNA is TGTGCCTGGGATCGAACGGGATCTGAAGCTTTCTTT.

The rearrangement joins TRBV6-6 to TRBJ2-3, with 8 bases identical to TRBD2. This CDR3 is built from 16 residues. Losses at the gene ends were 5 bases for V and 1 base for J; bases not matched to a gene: 8. CDR1 is MNHNY, CDR2 SVGAGI, per germline (reference sequence). CDR3 loop: CASSPPRAGGTDTQYF. The CDR3 coding sequence is TGTGCCAGCAGTCCCCCTCGAGCGGGAGGCACAGATACGCAGTATTTT.